This T cell receptor (beta chain) emerged from a study of lymphopenia after photon versus proton radiotherapy. Study-level results: Better survival with proton therapy was suggested as possible, not demonstrated. Under photons, naive T cells and diversity fell while effector/memory populations rose. Post-nadir diversity loss with photons came from oligoclonal expansion, particularly CD8+ Temra cells.

A remark on this clone: What it recognizes is unknown.

TCRdb's copy holds only in-frame clones and misses some; the assay was immunoSEQ multiplex PCR. This table has about 37,000 clones, more than 75% appearing once. CDR1 is SGHDT and CDR2 is YYEEEE in the germline V gene. The V gene end was trimmed by 4 bases and the J gene end by 4 bases; junction bases not matched to a gene: 13. The CDR3 has 18 residues. This clonotype was obtained from a man aged 50 to 59 with gastric cancer. Sequences were derived from peripheral blood, sampled from a patient treated with photon-based radiotherapy. The chain uses TRBV5-6 and TRBJ2-7; 14 nucleotides line up with TRBD2. The CDR3 nucleotides are TGTGCCAGCAGCCCGGGACTAGCGGGAGTTGCAAGATTGTACGAGCAGTACTTC. Amino acids: CASSPGLAGVARLYEQYF. The whole variable domain, remainder taken from reference TRBV5-6 and TRBJ2-7, is DAGVTQSPTHLIKTRGQQVTLRCSPKSGHDTVSWYQQALGQGPQFIFQYYEEEERQRGNFPDRFSGHQFPNYSSELNVNALLLGDSALYLCASSPGLAGVARLYEQYFGPGTRLTVT.